These 20 T cell receptor beta chains were sequenced from one sample in a study of response to subunit inactivated influenza vaccine. TCRdb used MiXCR to reprocess the RT-PCR reads, holding one entry per CDR3 protein. The table includes roughly 570,000 distinct CDR3 sequences, 10% to 15% detected once. The starting material was PBMCs from blood, obtained 45 days after vaccination. These receptors were collected from a man aged 45-60 years who received an inactivated influenza vaccine.

This clonotype was seen ten or more times. This sequence joins TRBV15 and TRBJ2-1, with unresolved D. V was shortened by 1 base and J by 9 bases, with 7 bases between the two germline ends. The CDR3 contains 12 residues. The germline gives CDR1 LNHNV, CDR2 YYDKDF (reference sequence). This CDR3 reads CATSRAHAEQFF. The CDR3 DNA reads as TGTGCCACCAGCAGAGCCCACGCTGAGCAGTTCTTC.

This chain joins TRBV29-1 and TRBJ1-1; D is perhaps TRBD1 (6 bases). V shed 7 bases and J shed 1 base, with 22 bases lying between them. The CDR3 has 16 residues. Germline CDR1 SQVTM, CDR2 ANQGSEA. The CDR3 loop reads CSARRGALTKNTEAFF. In DNA, the CDR3 is TGCAGCGCGCGGCGGGGGGCCCTGACTAAGAACACTGAAGCTTTCTTT.

This clonotype has at least ten counts. This chain joins TRBV7-2 and TRBJ2-1, with 7 positions matching TRBD1. Germline V gives CDR1 SGHTA, CDR2 FQGNSA. V trimming: 5 bases; J trimming: 5 bases; junction bases outside the gene matches: 9. There are 15 residues in the CDR3. CDR3 sequence reads: CASSEPGGVDNEQFF. The CDR3 bases are TGTGCCAGCAGCGAACCAGGGGGTGTAGACAATGAGCAGTTCTTC.

This clonotype was counted between two and nine times. The rearrangement links TRBV20-1 to TRBJ2-3, with D perhaps matching TRBD1 or TRBD2 (6 bases each). The CDR3 extends over 15 amino acids. The V gene's germline CDR1 is DFQATT and CDR2 SNEGSKA (reference sequence). V was pared by 4 bases and J by 2 bases, with 16 bases between. CDR3 amino acids: CSAKGDSGYTDTQYF. The DNA of the CDR3 is TGCAGTGCTAAGGGGGATAGCGGTTACACAGATACGCAGTATTTT.

This clonotype was detected only a few times. The chain joins TRBV7-3 to TRBJ2-3; 10 bases are a match to TRBD2. This CDR3 has 18 residues. The ends lost 6 bases at V and 5 bases at J; junction bases unmatched: 17. The germline gives CDR1 SGHTA, CDR2 FQGTGA. The CDR3 spells CASSTRGGLAGARDTQYF. In DNA form, the CDR3 reads TGTGCCAGCAGTACGCGGGGTGGGCTAGCGGGAGCGAGAGATACGCAGTATTTT.

This clonotype was seen repeatedly, ten times or more. This chain connects TRBV12-3 or TRBV12-4 to TRBJ2-1, with 11 bases that match TRBD1. V gave up 8 bases and J gave up 7 bases; unmatched junction bases: 7. The CDR3 contains 14 residues. CDR3 sequence reads: CASGGTGGYNEQFF. The CDR3 coding sequence is TGTGCCAGCGGCGGGACAGGGGGGTATAATGAGCAGTTCTTC.

CDR3 nucleotides: TGTGCCAGCAGCGGTCGACAGGGTCTTGGCTACACCTTC. It encodes CASSGRQGLGYTF. This sequence joins TRBV6-1 and TRBJ1-2; 7 nucleotides align to TRBD1. Germline V CDR1 and CDR2: MNHNS, SASEGT. The CDR3 sequence is 13 residues long. The J segment lost 7 bases and the V segment lost 6 bases, leaving 8 bases of the junction unmatched.

Many counts were recorded for this clonotype. The junction departs from the called germline gene at one end, perhaps through a read error. This chain connects TRBV20-1 to TRBJ1-5; D may be TRBD1 (5 bases). The CDR3 extends over 13 amino acids. Germline-derived CDR1 and CDR2 are DFQATT and SNEGSKA (reference sequence). In nucleotides, the CDR3 is TGCAGTGCTCGAGACAGTCTCAATCAGCCCCAGCATTTT. It translates to CSARDSLNQPQHF.

This clonotype has more than one count but fewer than ten. Mismatch with germline at one junction end may stem from a read error. The chain employs TRBV7-7 and TRBJ2-7, with 7 bases matching TRBD1. Germline V gene data show CDR1 as SSHAT and CDR2 as FNYEAQ (reference sequence). The CDR3 runs 13 residues. The CDR3 coding sequence is TGTGCTAGCAGCTTAGAACGACAGGGACGGCAGTACTTC. Its translation is CASSLERQGRQYF. The variable domain in full, with the rest retrieved from reference TRBV7-7 and TRBJ2-7, is GAGVSQSPRYKVTKRGQDVTLRCDPISSHATLYWYQQALGQGPEFLTYFNYEAQPDKSGLPSDRFSAERPEGSISTLTIQRTEQRDSAMYRCASSLERQGRQYFGPGTRLTVT.

The chain recombines TRBV19 with TRBJ2-4; D is possibly TRBD2 (6 bases). CDR3 size: 16 residues. Trimming stripped 2 bases from V and 3 bases from J, with 14 bases between. CDR1 LNHDA and CDR2 SQIVND come from the germline V gene (reference sequence). The CDR3 here is CASSIRGSGSKNIQYF. CDR3 nucleotides: TGTGCCAGTAGTATACGTGGTAGCGGCAGCAAAAACATTCAGTACTTC.

This clonotype was counted at least ten times. This sequence joins TRBV7-6 and TRBJ2-7; D ambiguous. The germline gives CDR1 SGHVS, CDR2 FNYEAQ. The CDR3 extends over 15 amino acids. V lost 1 base, J lost 0 bases, and 10 bases lay in between. The CDR3 region is CASSLEGGGSYEQYF. In DNA, the CDR3 is TGTGCCAGCAGCTTAGAAGGTGGTGGCTCCTACGAGCAGTACTTC.

There are a few counts of this clonotype. The chain combines TRBV20-1 with TRBJ2-2, with TRBD2 as a possible D gene (5 bases). The germline V gene encodes CDR1 DFQATT and CDR2 SNEGSKA (reference sequence). The CDR3 is made up of 17 amino acids. V dropped 3 bases and J dropped 0 bases, with 17 bases sitting between them. CDR3 sequence: CSASRARGSSNTGELFF. CDR3 nucleotide sequence: TGCAGTGCTAGTAGGGCCCGGGGTAGCTCGAACACCGGGGAGCTGTTTTTT.

This chain connects TRBV28 to TRBJ2-7; the match to TRBD2 covers 9 bases. The germline gives CDR1 MDHEN, CDR2 SYDVKM. This CDR3 contains 14 residues. Trimming cost V 3 bases and J 3 bases; bases outside gene matches: 3. The CDR3 coding sequence is TGTGCCAGCAGTTTTTGGCGGGAGGGCTACGAGCAGTACTTC. Encoded protein: CASSFWREGYEQYF.

In DNA form, the CDR3 reads TGTGCCAGCGCGGCTTGGACAGGGTCCGGAAACACCATATATTTT. Its translation is CASAAWTGSGNTIYF. The chain combines TRBV27 with TRBJ1-3; 8 bases align to TRBD1. The CDR3 has 15 amino acids. CDR1 and CDR2 from the germline V gene are MNHEY and SMNVEV (reference sequence). The junction had 10 bases not matched to a gene; V was cut back by 8 bases and J by 4 bases.

This clonotype was counted ten times or more. The gene calls are TRBV5-1 and TRBJ2-1, with 9 bases matching TRBD2. The CDR3 runs to 15 residues. V was clipped by 5 bases and J by 0 bases; unmatched bases: 3. Germline loops: CDR1 SGHRS, CDR2 YFSETQ. The CDR3 sequence is CASRFSGSSYNEQFF. For the CDR3, the DNA is TGCGCCAGCAGATTTAGCGGGAGCTCCTACAATGAGCAGTTCTTC.

The chain joins TRBV9 to TRBJ1-1; unclear D gene. CDR3 length: 13 residues. Germline V gives CDR1 SGDLS, CDR2 YYNGEE. With 4 bases removed from V and 3 bases from J, the gap between germline ends came to 10 bases. In DNA form, the CDR3 reads TGTGCCAGCAGCACTCGGTGGGACACTGAAGCTTTCTTT. It codes for CASSTRWDTEAFF.

There are a few counts of this clonotype. The gene calls are TRBV7-9 and TRBJ2-1; D might be TRBD2 (5 bases). CDR3 size: 14 residues. CDR1 is SEHNR and CDR2 is FQNEAQ in the germline V gene (reference sequence). The V end lost 2 bases, the J end lost 8 bases, and 13 bases lay between the germline ends. The CDR3 here is CASSLNMRRHEQFF. As DNA, the CDR3 is TGTGCCAGCAGCTTAAATATGAGGAGGCATGAGCAGTTCTTC. The full variable domain, completed using reference TRBV7-9 and TRBJ2-1, is DTGVSQNPRHKITKRGQNVTFRCDPISEHNRLYWYRQTLGQGPEFLTYFQNEAQLEKSRLLSDRFSAERPKGSFSTLEIQRTEQGDSAMYLCASSLNMRRHEQFFGPGTRLTVL.

A few counts support this clonotype. The chain recombines TRBV29-1 with TRBJ2-6; the D is unclear. The V end was cut by 3 bases, the J end by 12 bases, with 6 bases between. Germline loops: CDR1 SQVTM, CDR2 ANQGSEA. The CDR3 spans 10 residues. CDR3 residues: CSVDVGVLTF. The DNA of the CDR3 is TGCAGCGTTGATGTGGGCGTCCTGACTTTC.

This clonotype was seen at least ten times. This chain links TRBV7-2 with TRBJ1-1, with 8 nucleotides matching TRBD1. CDR1 is SGHTA and CDR2 is FQGNSA in the germline V gene. This CDR3 is built from 13 residues. V was clipped by 5 bases and J by 10 bases; unmatched bases: 9. In nucleotides, the CDR3 is TGTGCCAGCAGCCCGGACAGGGTTTCGGCAGCTTTCTTT. Translated, it gives CASSPDRVSAAFF.

This clonotype was detected a few times. The V and J genes are TRBV5-1 and TRBJ2-3; 14 positions match TRBD2. CDR1 SGHRS and CDR2 YFSETQ come from the germline V gene. This CDR3 spans 16 amino acids. Germline trimming cut 0 bases from V and 7 bases from J; bases unmatched to any gene: 4. CDR3 nucleotide sequence: TGCGCCAGCAGCTTGGGACTAGCGGGGGGGCCGAATACGCAGTATTTT. Its translation is CASSLGLAGGPNTQYF.